The 27 T cell receptor beta chains given below trace back to one sample, sequenced in a study of vaccination and CD4 T cells after COVID-19. The antigens for these receptors are not known. Treatment given: approximately nine-day PBMC culture with coronavirus spike peptide pools or control peptides (ViraFEST assay). The study sequenced cultured CD4+ T cell DNA using the Oncomine TCR Beta short-read assay. MiXCR was run by TCRdb on the PCR reads, yielding one entry per CDR3 protein. Found here are roughly 13,000 distinct CDR3 sequences, 50% of them singletons; the top ten hold around 12%. The source material was CD4+ T cells from blood, cultured in vitro. The receptors originated from a human donor who had recovered from COVID-19.

V usage is TRBV10-3 and J usage is TRBJ2-3; 11 bases match TRBD1. The CDR3 is made up of 15 amino acids. The V gene's germline CDR1 is ENHRY and CDR2 SYGVKD. The junction had 5 bases not matched to a gene; V was cut back by 6 bases and J by 3 bases. CDR3 nucleotides: TGTGCCATCAGCACGGGGACAGGGGGGACAGATACGCAGTATTTT. Amino acid sequence: CAISTGTGGTDTQYF.

The J gene is TRBJ2-7, the V gene TRBV5-6, with D uncertain. V was cut by 5 bases and J by 4 bases, with 19 bases left in between. The germline V gene has CDR1 SGHDT and CDR2 YYEEEE. The CDR3 length is 15 residues. As DNA, the CDR3 is TGTGCCAGCAGTTCCCCCGACTCCTGGCGATACGAGCAGTACTTC. Its translation: CASSSPDSWRYEQYF.

This clonotype came up a few times. This chain connects TRBV12-3 or TRBV12-4 to TRBJ1-5; D possibly corresponds to TRBD1 (5 bases). The CDR3 length is 16 residues. V lost 6 bases and J lost 1, with 16 bases in between. The CDR3 region is CASSDRQWYSNQPQHF. The CDR3 bases are TGTGCCAGCAGCGACAGACAGTGGTACAGCAATCAGCCCCAGCATTTT.

The rearrangement links TRBV19 to TRBJ1-2; no clear D gene. Germline V lookup: CDR1 LNHDA, CDR2 SQIVND (reference sequence). V was shortened by 3 bases and J by 4 bases, with 6 bases between the two germline ends. The CDR3 extends over 12 amino acids. CDR3 protein: CASSIASYGYTF. Written as DNA, the CDR3 is TGTGCCAGTAGTATCGCTAGCTATGGCTACACCTTC.

V and J are TRBV19 and TRBJ2-7; D is undetermined. The V gene's germline CDR1 is LNHDA and CDR2 SQIVND (reference sequence). The CDR3 is 11 residues long. Trimming pared 1 base from V and 6 bases from J, leaving 4 bases between. The CDR3 loop reads CASSIGPEQYF. In DNA, the CDR3 is TGTGCCAGTAGTATAGGGCCCGAGCAGTACTTC.

A few counts support this clonotype. The chain combines TRBV6-2 or TRBV6-3 with TRBJ1-1; no clear D. The CDR3 consists of 13 residues. Between the trimmed V and J ends, which lost 9 bases and 1 base, there was a span of 12 bases. Germline lookup yields CDR1 MNHEY and CDR2 SVGEGT. The CDR3 reads CASKEEPNTEAFF. CDR3 DNA: TGTGCCAGTAAGGAGGAACCGAACACTGAAGCTTTCTTT.

This clonotype showed up just a few times. The CDR3 reads CASGGVNYGYTF. DNA of the CDR3: TGTGCCAGCGGAGGAGTGAACTATGGCTACACCTTC. The chain combines TRBV27 with TRBJ1-2; no clear D gene. Germline CDR1 and CDR2: MNHEY and SMNVEV (reference sequence). The CDR3 is 12 residues long. Trimming removed 8 bases at V and 2 bases at J, with 9 bases between.

This clonotype was seen only a few times. This rearrangement joins TRBV11-2 to TRBJ2-2, with D possibly matching TRBD1 (5 bases). This CDR3 region has 15 residues. Trimming removed 6 bases at V and 6 bases at J, with 17 bases between. Germline lookup yields CDR1 SGHAT and CDR2 FQNNGV. In DNA form, the CDR3 reads TGTGCCAGCAGTACCCTCGCAGGGAAGGCCGGGGAGCTGTTTTTT. It encodes CASSTLAGKAGELFF.

This chain connects TRBV7-2 to TRBJ2-3; possibly TRBD1 or TRBD2 for D (5 bases each). The germline V and J ends were trimmed by 4 bases and 1 base, with 15 bases remaining between them. Germline assignment: CDR1 SGHTA and CDR2 FQGNSA. CDR3 size: 16 residues. CDR3 sequence: CASSYAWMGRTDTQYF. DNA of the CDR3: TGTGCCAGCAGCTATGCTTGGATGGGACGCACAGATACGCAGTATTTT.

The genes are TRBV6-1 and TRBJ1-2; D is ambiguous. Germline-derived CDR1 and CDR2 are MNHNS and SASEGT. The CDR3 is 14 amino acids. V was cut by 1 base and J by 5 bases, with 11 bases left in between. CDR3 protein: CASSEGSFPYGYTF. CDR3 nucleotide sequence: TGTGCCAGCAGTGAAGGAAGTTTCCCGTATGGCTACACCTTC.

CDR3: CASSGLAGGETQYF. The CDR3 nucleotides read TGTGCCAGCAGTGGACTAGCGGGGGGGGAGACCCAGTACTTC. V usage is TRBV6-1 and J usage is TRBJ2-5; 14 positions agree with TRBD2. The CDR3 sequence is 14 residues long. The germline CDR1 and CDR2 sequences are MNHNS and SASEGT. The V segment lost 4 bases and the J segment 5 bases; nucleotides outside the gene matches: 0.

J is TRBJ1-3 and V is TRBV7-2; perhaps TRBD1 as D (5 bases). Germline V gene lookup returns CDR1 SGHTA and CDR2 FQGNSA. This CDR3 spans 16 amino acids. V shed 4 bases and J shed 0 bases, with 13 bases lying between them. The CDR3 protein is CASSSRAEGSGNTIYF. The CDR3 nucleotides read TGTGCCAGCAGCTCCAGGGCAGAGGGCTCTGGAAACACCATATATTTT.

In this sample, this clonotype turned up a few times. For the CDR3, the DNA is TGTGCCTGGAGTAAAGACCGAGGGTACGAGCAGTACTTC. It specifies CAWSKDRGYEQYF. V gene TRBV30 combines with J gene TRBJ2-7, with D possibly matching TRBD2 (5 bases). The germline CDR1 and CDR2 sequences are GTSNPN and SVGIG (reference sequence). V was cut by 2 bases and J by 4 bases, with 12 bases left in between. The CDR3 has 13 amino acids.

The chain recombines TRBV5-1 with TRBJ2-5, with 12 nucleotides matching TRBD2. After removal of 6 bases from V and 4 bases from J, the junction contained 4 bases not matched to a gene. The CDR3 is made up of 14 amino acids. CDR1 is SGHRS and CDR2 is YFSETQ in the germline V gene. CDR3 protein: CASTSGGAGETQYF. In DNA form, the CDR3 reads TGCGCCAGCACTAGCGGGGGGGCAGGAGAGACCCAGTACTTC.

The genes are TRBV6-1 and TRBJ1-6, with a tentative D call TRBD1 (5 bases). Germline CDR1 is MNHNS and CDR2 is SASEGT. The ends were cut back, 10 bases at V and 4 bases at J, with 20 bases in the middle. This CDR3 comprises 16 residues. The CDR3 bases are TGTGCCACGCCTGGTTGGGGGGACCATTATAATTCACCCCTCCACTTT. Protein product: CATPGWGDHYNSPLHF.

The chain is built from TRBV5-4 and TRBJ2-7; TRBD2 is a possible D gene (6 bases). Per germline, CDR1 SGHNT and CDR2 YYREEE (reference sequence). Between the trimmed V and J ends, which lost 2 bases and 5 bases, there was a span of 17 bases. The CDR3 runs to 15 residues. The CDR3 coding sequence is TGTGCCAGCAGCTTTAATTCCGCGGGGATAGACGAGCAGTACTTC. Its translation is CASSFNSAGIDEQYF.

The chain carries TRBV23-1 and TRBJ1-2; a weak D match, TRBD1 (6 bases). TRBV23-1 is reported as an ORF; its role is uncertain. V was trimmed by 0 bases and J by 5 bases, leaving 19 bases between them. This CDR3 has 17 residues. The CDR3 DNA sequence: TGCGCCAGCAGTCAATCGGGATGTGTTAGACAGGTGTATGGCTACACCTTC. Protein sequence: CASSQSGCVRQVYGYTF.

V and J are TRBV6-5 and TRBJ1-1; 9 bases are shared with TRBD1. Germline-derived CDR1 and CDR2 are MNHEY and SVGAGI. J was trimmed by 4 bases and V by 4 bases; bases with no gene match: 4. The CDR3 loop spans 14 amino acids. CDR3 sequence: CASSLDRGSTEAFF. CDR3 DNA: TGTGCCAGCAGTTTGGACAGGGGCAGCACTGAAGCTTTCTTT.

This clonotype appeared once. V and J are TRBV29-1 and TRBJ2-2; no definite D call. This CDR3 contains 12 residues. CDR1 is SQVTM and CDR2 is ANQGSEA in the germline V gene. Trimming took off 7 bases at V and 6 bases at J, with 12 bases between the two ends. The CDR3 coding sequence is TGCAGCGCCCGGGTTACTCCCGGGGAGCTGTTTTTT. Translation: CSARVTPGELFF.

The V call is TRBV19, the J call TRBJ1-6; possibly TRBD1 for D (5 bases). The CDR3 has 14 residues. V was cut by 5 bases and J by 5 bases, with 10 bases left in between. Germline CDR1 reads LNHDA; CDR2 reads SQIVND (reference sequence). The DNA for the CDR3 is TGTGCCAGTAGTCCTCGGGGGGATAATTCACCCCTCCACTTT. Translated, it gives CASSPRGDNSPLHF.

This clonotype was observed a few times. V gene TRBV5-1 combines with J gene TRBJ2-3; D gene uncertain. V lost 3 bases to trimming and J lost 6 bases, with 11 bases between them. Per the germline V gene, CDR1 is SGHRS and CDR2 is YFSETQ. The CDR3 covers 13 residues. This CDR3 reads CASSSVRRDTQYF. Here the CDR3 DNA reads TGCGCCAGCAGCTCAGTAAGAAGGGATACGCAGTATTTT.

The chain combines TRBV10-3 with TRBJ1-2, with 9 bases fitting TRBD1. CDR3 length: 15 amino acids. V lost 0 bases, J lost 6 bases, and 5 bases stayed unmatched. Germline CDR1 reads ENHRY; CDR2 reads SYGVKD. CDR3 nucleotide sequence: TGTGCCATCAGTGAGTCTACCACAGGGGGCGATGGCTACACCTTC. Protein sequence: CAISESTTGGDGYTF.

The chain carries TRBV4-1 and TRBJ1-5; 9 nucleotides agree with TRBD1. Looked up from germline, CDR1 is MGHRA and CDR2 is YSYEKL. V shed 2 bases and J 4 bases; nucleotides not matched to a gene: 12. The CDR3 sequence is 18 residues long. CDR3 region: CASSQSPVGQGTNQPQHF. The CDR3, as DNA: TGCGCCAGCAGCCAATCACCCGTGGGACAGGGTACAAATCAGCCCCAGCATTTT.

The chain recombines TRBV20-1 with TRBJ1-6, with 10 bases aligning to TRBD1. This CDR3 spans 17 amino acids. With 2 bases clipped from V and 7 bases from J, the junction kept 11 bases outside the gene matches. CDR1 is DFQATT, CDR2 SNEGSKA, per germline (reference sequence). The CDR3 DNA sequence: TGCAGTGCTAGACCGGGACAGGGGTTTGGGGGCAATTCACCCCTCCACTTT. This gives the protein CSARPGQGFGGNSPLHF.

The chain employs TRBV5-3 and TRBJ1-2; D is unclear. TRBV5-3 is an ORF, and what it does is uncertain. V lost 8 bases and J 8 bases, leaving 40 bases between the germline ends. This CDR3 is built from 20 residues. The CDR3 spells CASSPSANGRFWSLIRGYTF. The CDR3 DNA reads TGTGCCAGCAGCCCCAGTGCCAACGGGAGGTTTTGGTCCTTAATTCGGGGCTACACCTTC.

This clonotype has more than one count but fewer than ten. The CDR3 reads CASSYRDRVTGELFF. In DNA form, the CDR3 reads TGTGCCAGCAGCTACCGGGACAGGGTCACCGGGGAGCTGTTTTTT. The chain couples TRBV21-1 to TRBJ2-2; no DNA check was done on the table's D call, TRBD1. TRBV21-1 is an annotated pseudogene. This CDR3 spans 15 amino acids.

The chain employs TRBV6-1 and TRBJ2-7, with D tentatively TRBD1 (6 bases). Per germline, CDR1 MNHNS and CDR2 SASEGT. The CDR3 length is 17 residues. Trimming stripped 2 bases from V and 2 bases from J, with 19 bases between. The CDR3 is CASSESVSGHSPYEQYF. The CDR3 DNA is TGTGCCAGCAGTGAATCCGTTTCGGGACACTCGCCCTACGAGCAGTACTTC.